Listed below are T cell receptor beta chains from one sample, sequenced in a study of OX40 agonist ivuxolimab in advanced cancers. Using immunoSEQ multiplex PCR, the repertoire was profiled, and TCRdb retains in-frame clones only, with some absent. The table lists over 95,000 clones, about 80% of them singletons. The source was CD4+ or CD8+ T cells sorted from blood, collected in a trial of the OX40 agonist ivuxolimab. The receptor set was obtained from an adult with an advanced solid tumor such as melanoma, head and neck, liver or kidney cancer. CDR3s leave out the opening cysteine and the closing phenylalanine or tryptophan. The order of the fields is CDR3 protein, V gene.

CDR3 protein: ASNGGTGTEKLF
V gene: TRBV7-9

CDR3 protein: ASSLVAGEETQY
V gene: TRBV5-6

CDR3 protein: ASSINDANQPQH
V gene: TRBV7-9

CDR3 protein: ASSLTYGNTEAF
V gene: TRBV7-3

CDR3 protein: ASSPAMGKGDEQY
V gene: TRBV7-9

CDR3 protein: ASSPGGGNSPLH
V gene: TRBV7-6

CDR3 protein: ASSIDQGTGNGYT
V gene: TRBV19

CDR3 protein: ASRDRENQPQH
V gene: TRBV27

CDR3 protein: ASSPAGGGKNIQY
V gene: TRBV7-9

CDR3 protein: ASKGQNSNQPQH
V gene: TRBV2

CDR3 protein: ASSRTRSGETQY
V gene: TRBV4-1

CDR3 protein: ASKKGAGNNQPQH
V gene: TRBV6-5

CDR3 protein: ASSSTGTINQPQH
V gene: TRBV6-5

CDR3 protein: SVDRDNYGYT
V gene: TRBV29-1

CDR3 protein: ASSDRGKSQPQH
V gene: TRBV25-1

CDR3 protein: ASSTPSPGDRNQPQH
V gene: TRBV28

CDR3 protein: ASSVGPGGTDTQY
V gene: TRBV9

CDR3 protein: ARVLRQGIKGYGYT
V gene: TRBV19

CDR3 protein: ASREARRQY
V gene: TRBV6-6

CDR3 protein: ATLPGGLYNEQF
V gene: TRBV6-6

CDR3 protein: ASSLVQGNGYT
V gene: TRBV5-4

CDR3 protein: ASSPIHRGRREPQH
V gene: TRBV7-9

CDR3 protein: ASSYSNRGSLEQF
V gene: TRBV6-5

CDR3 protein: ASSRIYGYT
V gene: TRBV2

CDR3 protein: ASSEARDGGYT
V gene: TRBV6-1

CDR3 protein: ASSQKPTGSIGANYGYT
V gene: TRBV4-3

CDR3 protein: ASSLGTGDRQY
V gene: TRBV4-3

CDR3 protein: AGDREAETQY
V gene: TRBV5-3

CDR3 protein: AVRDNSYEQY
V gene: TRBV19

CDR3 protein: ASSLESGTGAHEQY
V gene: TRBV4-1

CDR3 protein: ASTTSGGGTGELF
V gene: TRBV28

CDR3 protein: ASSSPSGARTEAF
V gene: TRBV28

CDR3 protein: ASSQAPSTNEKLF
V gene: TRBV4-1

CDR3 protein: ASGPRTGGRDTQY
V gene: TRBV5-1

CDR3 protein: ASSKEPGTVYGYT
V gene: TRBV7-9

CDR3 protein: ASSQDLTGGSYEQY
V gene: TRBV4-3

CDR3 protein: ASSLIGAIYEQY
V gene: TRBV5-6

CDR3 protein: ASSQDLPGRGEKLF
V gene: TRBV14

CDR3 protein: ASGKGGADYGYT
V gene: TRBV19

CDR3 protein: ASSRLAGAVLIYNEQF
V gene: TRBV7-8

CDR3 protein: ASSQERTGVAKNIQY
V gene: TRBV4-3